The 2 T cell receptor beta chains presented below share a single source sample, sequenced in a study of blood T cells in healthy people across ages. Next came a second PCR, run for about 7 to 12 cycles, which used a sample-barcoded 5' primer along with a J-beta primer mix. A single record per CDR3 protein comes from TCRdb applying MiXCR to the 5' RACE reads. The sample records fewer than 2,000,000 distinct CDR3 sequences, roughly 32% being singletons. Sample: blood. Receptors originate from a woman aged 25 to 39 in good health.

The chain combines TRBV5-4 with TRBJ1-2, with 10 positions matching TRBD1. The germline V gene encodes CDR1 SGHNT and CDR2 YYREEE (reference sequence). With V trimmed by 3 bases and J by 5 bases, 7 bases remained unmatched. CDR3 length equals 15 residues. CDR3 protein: CASSSRDRGKYGYTF. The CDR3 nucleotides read TGTGCCAGCAGCTCCCGGGACAGGGGAAAGTATGGCTACACCTTC.

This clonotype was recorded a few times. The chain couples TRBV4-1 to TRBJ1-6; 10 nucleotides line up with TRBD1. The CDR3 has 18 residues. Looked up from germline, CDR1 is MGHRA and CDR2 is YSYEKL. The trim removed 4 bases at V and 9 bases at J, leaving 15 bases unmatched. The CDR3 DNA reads TGCGCCAGCAGCCCCCGGGACAGGGGAGAATTCTTGGGTTCACCCCTCCACTTT. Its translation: CASSPRDRGEFLGSPLHF.